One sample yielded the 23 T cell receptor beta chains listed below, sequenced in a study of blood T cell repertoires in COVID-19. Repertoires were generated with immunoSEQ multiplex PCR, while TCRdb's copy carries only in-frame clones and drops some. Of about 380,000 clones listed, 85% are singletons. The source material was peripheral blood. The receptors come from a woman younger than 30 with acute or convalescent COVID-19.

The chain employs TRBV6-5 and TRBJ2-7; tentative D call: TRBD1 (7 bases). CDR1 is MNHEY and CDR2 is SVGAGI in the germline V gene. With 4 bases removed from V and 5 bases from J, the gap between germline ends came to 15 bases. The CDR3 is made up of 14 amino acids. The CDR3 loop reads CASSSAGGRDEQYF. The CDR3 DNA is TGTGCCAGCAGTTCGGCAGGGGGGCGAGACGAGCAGTACTTC.

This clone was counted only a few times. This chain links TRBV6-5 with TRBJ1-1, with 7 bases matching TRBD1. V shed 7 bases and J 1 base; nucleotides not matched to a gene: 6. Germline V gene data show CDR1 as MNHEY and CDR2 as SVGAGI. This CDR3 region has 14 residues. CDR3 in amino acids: CASTLRGWNTEAFF. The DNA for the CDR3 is TGTGCCAGCACACTCAGGGGGTGGAACACTGAAGCTTTCTTT.

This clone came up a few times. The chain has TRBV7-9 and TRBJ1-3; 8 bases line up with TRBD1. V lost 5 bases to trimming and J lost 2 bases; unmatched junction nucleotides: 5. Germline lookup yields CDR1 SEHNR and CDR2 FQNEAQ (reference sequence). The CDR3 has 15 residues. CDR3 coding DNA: TGTGCCAGCAGCCGACAGGGGATGCCTGGAAACACCATATATTTT. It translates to CASSRQGMPGNTIYF.

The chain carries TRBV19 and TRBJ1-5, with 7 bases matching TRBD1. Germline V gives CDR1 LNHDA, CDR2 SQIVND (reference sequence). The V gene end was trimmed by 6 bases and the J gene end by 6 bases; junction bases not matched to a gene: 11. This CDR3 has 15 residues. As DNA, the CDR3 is TGTGCCAGTAGGATTCAGGGGCAGGGGGTTCAGCCCCAGCATTTT. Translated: CASRIQGQGVQPQHF.

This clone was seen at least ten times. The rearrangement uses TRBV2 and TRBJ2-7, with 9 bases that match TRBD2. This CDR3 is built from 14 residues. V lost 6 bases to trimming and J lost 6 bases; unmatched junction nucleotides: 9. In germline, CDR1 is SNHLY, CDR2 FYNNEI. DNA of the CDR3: TGTGCCAGCAGCTTCGTAGCGGGAGTTGGCGAGCAGTACTTC. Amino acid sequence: CASSFVAGVGEQYF.

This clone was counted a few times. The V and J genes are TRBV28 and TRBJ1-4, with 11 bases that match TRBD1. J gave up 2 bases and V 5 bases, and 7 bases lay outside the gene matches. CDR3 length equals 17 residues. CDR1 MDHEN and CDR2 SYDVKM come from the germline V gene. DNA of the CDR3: TGTGCCAGCAGTCGGACAGGGGGCAAGAGGACTAATGAAAAACTGTTTTTT. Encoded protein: CASSRTGGKRTNEKLFF. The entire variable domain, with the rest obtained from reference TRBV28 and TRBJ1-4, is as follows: DVKVTQSSRYLVKRTGEKVFLECVQDMDHENMFWYRQDPGLGLRLIYFSYDVKMKEKGDIPEGYSVSREKKERFSLILESASTNQTSMYLCASSRTGGKRTNEKLFFGSGTQLSVL.

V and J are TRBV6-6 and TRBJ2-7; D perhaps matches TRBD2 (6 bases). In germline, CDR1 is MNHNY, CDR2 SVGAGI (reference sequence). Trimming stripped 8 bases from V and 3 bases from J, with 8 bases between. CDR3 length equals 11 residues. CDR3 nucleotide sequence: TGTGCCAGCGGAGGGGACTACGAGCAGTACTTC. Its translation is CASGGDYEQYF.

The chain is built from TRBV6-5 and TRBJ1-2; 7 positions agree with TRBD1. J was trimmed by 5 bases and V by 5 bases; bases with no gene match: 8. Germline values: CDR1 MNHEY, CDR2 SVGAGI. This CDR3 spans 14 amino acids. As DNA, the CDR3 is TGTGCCAGCAGTATCTCCGGGACAGATTATGGCTACACCTTC. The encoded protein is CASSISGTDYGYTF.

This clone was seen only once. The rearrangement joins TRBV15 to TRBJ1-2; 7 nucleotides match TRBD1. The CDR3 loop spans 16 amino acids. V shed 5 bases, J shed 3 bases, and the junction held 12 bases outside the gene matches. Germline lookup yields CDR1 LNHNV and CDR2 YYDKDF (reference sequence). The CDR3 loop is CATSWLTRQGYYGYTF. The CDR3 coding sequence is TGTGCCACCAGCTGGCTTACCCGACAGGGATACTATGGCTACACCTTC.

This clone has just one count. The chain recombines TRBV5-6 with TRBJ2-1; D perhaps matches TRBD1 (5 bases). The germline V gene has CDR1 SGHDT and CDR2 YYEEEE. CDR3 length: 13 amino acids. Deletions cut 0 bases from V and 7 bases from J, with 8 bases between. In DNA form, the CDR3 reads TGTGCCAGCAGCTTGGCAGGGCGAAATGAGCAGTTCTTC. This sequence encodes CASSLAGRNEQFF.

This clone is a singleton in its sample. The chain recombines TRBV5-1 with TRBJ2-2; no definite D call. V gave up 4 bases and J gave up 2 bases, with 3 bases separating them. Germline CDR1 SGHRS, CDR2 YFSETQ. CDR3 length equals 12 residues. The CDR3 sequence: CASSPNTGELFF. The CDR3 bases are TGCGCCAGCAGCCCTAACACCGGGGAGCTGTTTTTT.

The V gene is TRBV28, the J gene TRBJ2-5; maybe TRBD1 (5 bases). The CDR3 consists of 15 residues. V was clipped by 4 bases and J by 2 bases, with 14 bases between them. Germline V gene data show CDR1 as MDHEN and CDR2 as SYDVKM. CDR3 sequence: CASSWGQGRQETQYF. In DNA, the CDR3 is TGTGCCAGCAGTTGGGGCCAGGGTAGGCAAGAGACCCAGTACTTC.

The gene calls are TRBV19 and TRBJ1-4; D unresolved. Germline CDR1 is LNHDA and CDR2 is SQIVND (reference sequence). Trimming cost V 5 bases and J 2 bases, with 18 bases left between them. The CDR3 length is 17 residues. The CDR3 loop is CASSPMETGYTNEKLFF. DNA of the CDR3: TGTGCCAGTAGTCCAATGGAGACCGGGTACACTAATGAAAAACTGTTTTTT.

This CDR3 is CSASLRVNNQPQHF. CDR3 nucleotides: TGCAGTGCTAGTCTCAGGGTAAACAATCAGCCCCAGCATTTT. The chain has TRBV20-1 and TRBJ1-5, with D possibly being TRBD1 (5 bases). CDR1 DFQATT and CDR2 SNEGSKA come from the germline V gene (reference sequence). Trimming removed 3 bases at V and 3 bases at J, with 12 bases between. This CDR3 has 14 residues.

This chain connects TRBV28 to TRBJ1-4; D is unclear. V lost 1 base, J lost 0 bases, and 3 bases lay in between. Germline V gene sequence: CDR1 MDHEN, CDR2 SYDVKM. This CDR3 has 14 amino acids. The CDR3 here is CASSLSSTNEKLFF. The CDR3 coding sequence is TGTGCCAGCAGTTTATCATCAACTAATGAAAAACTGTTTTTT.

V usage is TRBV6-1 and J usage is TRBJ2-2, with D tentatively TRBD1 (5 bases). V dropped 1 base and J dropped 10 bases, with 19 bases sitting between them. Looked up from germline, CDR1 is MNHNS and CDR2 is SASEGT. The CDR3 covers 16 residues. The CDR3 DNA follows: TGTGCCAGCAGTGAAGTCAGGGCTCAACGGCGCGTGGAGCTGTTTTTT. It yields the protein CASSEVRAQRRVELFF.

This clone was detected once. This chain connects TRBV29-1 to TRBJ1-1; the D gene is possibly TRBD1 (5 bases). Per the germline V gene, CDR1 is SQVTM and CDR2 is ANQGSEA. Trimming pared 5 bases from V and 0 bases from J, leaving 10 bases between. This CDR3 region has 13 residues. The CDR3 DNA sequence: TGCAGCGTTAACAGGCTTATGAACACTGAAGCTTTCTTT. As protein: CSVNRLMNTEAFF.

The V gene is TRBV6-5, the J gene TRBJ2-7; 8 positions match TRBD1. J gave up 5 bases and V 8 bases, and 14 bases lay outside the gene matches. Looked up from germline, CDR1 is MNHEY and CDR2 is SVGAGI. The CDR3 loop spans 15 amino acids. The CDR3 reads CASSWARGRGDEQYF. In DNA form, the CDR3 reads TGTGCCAGCTCGTGGGCCAGGGGGCGCGGTGACGAGCAGTACTTC.

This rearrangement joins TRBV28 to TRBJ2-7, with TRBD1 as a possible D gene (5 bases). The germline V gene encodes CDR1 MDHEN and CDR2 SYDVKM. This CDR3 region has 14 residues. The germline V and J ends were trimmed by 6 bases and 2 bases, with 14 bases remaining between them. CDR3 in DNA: TGTGCCAGCAGCCGCGGACACCCAACCTACGAGCAGTACTTC. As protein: CASSRGHPTYEQYF.

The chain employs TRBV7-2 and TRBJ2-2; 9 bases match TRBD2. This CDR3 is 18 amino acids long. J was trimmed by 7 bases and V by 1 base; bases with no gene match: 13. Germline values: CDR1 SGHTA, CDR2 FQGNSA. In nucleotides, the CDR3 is TGTGCCAGCAGCTTAGATAGTAGGCTAGCGGGAATCATCGGGGAGCTGTTTTTT. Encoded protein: CASSLDSRLAGIIGELFF.

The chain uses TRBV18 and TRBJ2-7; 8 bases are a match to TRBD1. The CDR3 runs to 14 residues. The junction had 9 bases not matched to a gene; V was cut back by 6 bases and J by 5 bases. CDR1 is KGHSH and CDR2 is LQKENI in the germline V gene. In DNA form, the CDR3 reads TGTGCCAGCTCCCTTTTTGACAGGGGAAACGAGCAGTACTTC. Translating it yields CASSLFDRGNEQYF.

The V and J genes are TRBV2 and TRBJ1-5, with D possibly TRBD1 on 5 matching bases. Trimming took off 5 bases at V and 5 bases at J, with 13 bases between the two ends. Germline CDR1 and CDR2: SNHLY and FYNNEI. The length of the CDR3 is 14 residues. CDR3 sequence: CASSIQGDYQPQHF. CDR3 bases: TGTGCCAGCAGTATACAAGGGGATTATCAGCCCCAGCATTTT.

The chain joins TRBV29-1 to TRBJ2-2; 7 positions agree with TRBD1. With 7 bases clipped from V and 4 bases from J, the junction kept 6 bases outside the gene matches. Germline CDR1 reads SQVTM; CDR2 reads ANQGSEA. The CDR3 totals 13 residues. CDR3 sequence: CSAYRGRTGELFF. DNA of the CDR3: TGCAGCGCTTACAGGGGCCGCACCGGGGAGCTGTTTTTT.